Detailed here is one T cell receptor (beta chain). No cognate antigen has been identified for it. One base away there is no much larger clone; base qualities are not given. The source of the sample is a study of metastatic and nonmetastatic thyroid tumors (TCRdb year 2020). For context, the study as a whole: Repertoires from peripheral blood and from tumor or nodule tissue samples of malignant and benign thyroid patients were compared. Summary of the overall study and its limitations: TCR beta diversity was reported as significantly higher in malignant tumors than in benign nodules, in both blood and tumor samples.

No treatment had been received by any patient before thyroid surgery. Using T-cell receptor beta sequencing, the researchers looked back retrospectively at clinical samples from patients, gathered between about 2011 and 2018. The trim is 1 base for V and 7 bases for J, with a gap of 14 bases between the germline ends. Counted from cysteine to phenylalanine, this CDR3 has 15 amino acids. The sequence is cut down to CDR3 DNA, 45 bases in frame from base 1. From the germline V gene (reference sequence), CDR1 is LNHDA and CDR2 is SQIVND. Library preparation was by PCR. The sequencing machine was an Illumina HiSeq 4000. High-throughput sequencing was used to profile the CDR3 region of the TCR beta-chain in every patient. The source study handled its data this way. The researchers built a classifier to tell apart papillary thyroid cancer patients with distant metastasis, based on CDR3 differences among clinicopathological groups. To measure repertoire diversity the researchers used the Shannon index, while the Morisita-Horn index served to gauge how similar the tumor and blood repertoires were. Through fastp at Q25 and MiXCR, TCRdb rebuilt clones from the public reads, retaining in-frame beta chains. The V and J calls shown here were made by TCRdb, not taken from the authors' results. The sample has roughly 5,900 clones on record, around a quarter of them singletons. The ten largest account for roughly 11% of the sample.

Sequencing was done on a sample of adjacent normal tissue. The TCR comes from a male donor with papillary thyroid cancer or a benign thyroid nodule (not recorded which). Some clones in this sample may be carry-over from other donors' samples. The chain is encoded by TRBV19 joined to TRBJ2-1, with the D call perhaps TRBD1 or TRBD2, as 6 bases match in each case. At the DNA level, the sequence is TGTGCCAGTAGTATAGGGGGGGCCCCTAGGAATGAGCAGTTCTTC. Protein translation: CASSIGGAPRNEQFF. Beyond the CDR3, the reference TRBV19 and TRBJ2-1 genes provide the residues; the full variable domain reads: DGGITQSPKYLFRKEGQNVTLSCEQNLNHDAMYWYRQDPGQGLRLIYYSQIVNDFQKGDIAEGYSVSREKKESFPLTVTSAQKNPTAFYLCASSIGGAPRNEQFFGPGTRLTVL.